The 20 T cell receptor beta chains in this list originate from one sample, sequenced in a study of control samples from healthy donors and cancer patients. Data came from immunoSEQ multiplex PCR; TCRdb stores just in-frame clones and leaves some out. The repertoire holds some 130,000 clones, with approximately 90% as singletons. Sequencing was carried out using blood. The receptors derive from a man aged 40-50 years in good health.

The rearrangement joins TRBV18 to TRBJ1-1, with TRBD1 identical over 7 bases. CDR1 is KGHSH and CDR2 is LQKENI in the germline V gene. V shed 0 bases and J 3 bases; nucleotides not matched to a gene: 4. There are 15 residues in the CDR3. CDR3 nucleotides: TGTGCCAGCTCACCACCTGCCAGGGGGGACACTGAAGCTTTCTTT. Its translation is CASSPPARGDTEAFF.

The chain couples TRBV19 to TRBJ2-2; 7 bases are shared with TRBD1. Germline CDR1 reads LNHDA; CDR2 reads SQIVND (reference sequence). This CDR3 has 14 residues. The J segment lost 5 bases and the V segment lost 3 bases, leaving 3 bases of the junction unmatched. CDR3 sequence: CASSIPTGTGELFF. The CDR3 nucleotides are TGTGCCAGTAGTATCCCGACAGGGACCGGGGAGCTGTTTTTT. Full variable domain (outside the CDR3, taken from reference TRBV19 and TRBJ2-2): DGGITQSPKYLFRKEGQNVTLSCEQNLNHDAMYWYRQDPGQGLRLIYYSQIVNDFQKGDIAEGYSVSREKKESFPLTVTSAQKNPTAFYLCASSIPTGTGELFFGEGSRLTVL.

The J gene is TRBJ1-4, the V gene TRBV11-2; D not resolved. The CDR3 has 15 residues. V dropped 6 bases and J dropped 4 bases, with 15 bases sitting between them. Germline values: CDR1 SGHAT, CDR2 FQNNGV. This chain's CDR3 is CASRPNQALNEKLFF. As DNA, the CDR3 is TGTGCCAGCAGACCAAATCAGGCTCTTAATGAAAAACTGTTTTTT.

The chain links TRBV9 to TRBJ1-2; D call uncertain. Deletions cut 4 bases from V and 6 bases from J, with 10 bases between. The CDR3 is 12 residues long. The germline gives CDR1 SGDLS, CDR2 YYNGEE. The CDR3: CASSRGRDGYTF. The CDR3 DNA sequence: TGTGCCAGCAGCCGGGGAAGGGATGGCTACACCTTC.

This clone was seen more than once but under ten times. The V gene is TRBV7-9, the J gene TRBJ1-1; D may be TRBD1 (5 bases). Germline CDR1 reads SEHNR; CDR2 reads FQNEAQ (reference sequence). With 9 bases removed from V and 2 bases from J, the gap between germline ends came to 13 bases. The CDR3 covers 13 residues. The CDR3 reads CASTGGINTEAFF. CDR3 nucleotides: TGTGCCAGTACGGGGGGTATCAACACTGAAGCTTTCTTT.

This chain uses TRBV3-1 (or the pseudogene TRBV3-2) with TRBJ2-7, with D unresolved. V gave up 2 bases and J gave up 1 base, with 9 bases separating them. From germline, CDR1 is LGHDT and CDR2 YNNKEL (reference sequence). This CDR3 has 14 amino acids. The CDR3 sequence: CASSQRTVSYEQYF. The CDR3 coding sequence is TGTGCCAGCAGCCAACGAACGGTATCCTACGAGCAGTACTTC.

This chain connects TRBV10-3 to TRBJ1-6, with D possibly matching TRBD1 (6 bases). CDR1 is ENHRY and CDR2 is SYGVKD in the germline V gene. The CDR3 sequence is 13 residues long. V was shortened by 6 bases and J by 8 bases, with 11 bases between the two germline ends. The DNA of the CDR3 is TGTGCCATCAGCAGGGGCACCCATTCACCCCTCCACTTT. Amino acid sequence: CAISRGTHSPLHF.

This clone was recorded once. The J gene is TRBJ2-1, the V gene TRBV5-1; possibly TRBD1 for D (5 bases). Trimming stripped 4 bases from V and 0 bases from J, with 14 bases between. Germline CDR1 is SGHRS and CDR2 is YFSETQ. The CDR3 extends over 16 amino acids. The CDR3 sequence is CASSPREATSYNEQFF. In DNA, the CDR3 is TGCGCCAGCAGCCCCAGGGAAGCAACCTCCTACAATGAGCAGTTCTTC.

V is TRBV3-1 (or the pseudogene TRBV3-2) and J is TRBJ1-2, with D possibly TRBD1 on 5 matching bases. The CDR3 is made up of 15 amino acids. V was clipped by 1 base and J by 3 bases, with 12 bases between them. Per the germline V gene, CDR1 is LGHDT and CDR2 is YNNKEL (reference sequence). CDR3 bases: TGTGCCAGCAGCCAAGTGGGACGGTATTACTATGGCTACACCTTC. This encodes CASSQVGRYYYGYTF.

This clone has only a few counts. The J gene is TRBJ2-6, the V gene TRBV7-8, with 7 bases that match TRBD2. V lost 3 bases and J lost 2; bases outside the gene matches: 4. CDR3 length: 16 amino acids. Per the germline V gene, CDR1 is SGHVS and CDR2 is FQNEAQ. DNA of the CDR3: TGTGCCAGCAGCTTGCAGGGAGGGACTGGGGCCAACGTCCTGACTTTC. It codes for CASSLQGGTGANVLTF.

The chain combines TRBV30 with TRBJ1-1, with TRBD1 matching over 7 bases. The V gene end was trimmed by 2 bases and the J gene end by 4 bases; junction bases not matched to a gene: 7. Germline values: CDR1 GTSNPN, CDR2 SVGIG (reference sequence). CDR3 length: 14 residues. DNA for the CDR3: TGTGCCTGGAGTCCATCACAGGGGCTCACTGAAGCTTTCTTT. Protein sequence: CAWSPSQGLTEAFF.

This chain uses TRBV24-1 with TRBJ2-1, with D maybe TRBD1 (5 bases). Per germline, CDR1 KGHDR and CDR2 SFDVKD. V lost 4 bases to trimming and J lost 0 bases, with 12 bases between them. There are 16 residues in the CDR3. CDR3 nucleotides: TGTGCCACCAGTGACCGACAGTGGGCCTCCTACAATGAGCAGTTCTTC. Translating it yields CATSDRQWASYNEQFF.

J is TRBJ2-6 and V is TRBV5-6, with a weak D call TRBD2 (5 bases). Germline CDR1 SGHDT, CDR2 YYEEEE. The CDR3 runs to 15 residues. Trimming removed 4 bases at V and 0 bases at J, with 8 bases between. The CDR3 sequence: CASSLDYSGANVLTF. In DNA, the CDR3 is TGTGCCAGCAGCCTAGACTACTCTGGGGCCAACGTCCTGACTTTC.

J is TRBJ1-2 and V is TRBV3-1 (or the pseudogene TRBV3-2); D remains ambiguous. In germline, CDR1 is LGHDT, CDR2 YNNKEL (reference sequence). Trimming pared 0 bases from V and 2 bases from J, leaving 7 bases between. The CDR3 runs 14 residues. CDR3 loop: CASSQDKRNYGYTF. DNA of the CDR3: TGTGCCAGCAGCCAAGATAAAAGGAACTATGGCTACACCTTC.

This chain uses TRBV6-2 or TRBV6-3 with TRBJ1-1, with 7 bases aligning to TRBD1. Germline loops: CDR1 MNHEY, CDR2 SVGEGT. The V gene end was trimmed by 6 bases and the J gene end by 3 bases; junction bases not matched to a gene: 10. The CDR3 runs 15 residues. The CDR3 is CASSLKNRGDTEAFF. The CDR3 DNA follows: TGTGCCAGCAGCCTAAAAAACAGGGGAGACACTGAAGCTTTCTTT.

V and J are TRBV4-1 and TRBJ1-1; TRBD1 matches at 9 bases. The germline gives CDR1 MGHRA, CDR2 YSYEKL. The ends lost 3 bases at V and 11 bases at J; junction bases unmatched: 16. This CDR3 has 16 amino acids. As DNA, the CDR3 is TGCGCCAGCAGCCATTATGGGACAGGGACCCTATTCGGGGCTTTCTTT. Its translation is CASSHYGTGTLFGAFF.

This clone came up once. The V call is TRBV19, the J call TRBJ1-2; D uncertain. Per the germline V gene, CDR1 is LNHDA and CDR2 is SQIVND (reference sequence). The CDR3 sequence is 15 residues long. Deletions cut 5 bases from V and 5 bases from J, with 18 bases between. CDR3 sequence: CASSSRTVGDYGYTF. In nucleotides, the CDR3 is TGTGCCAGTAGTTCGAGGACGGTCGGCGATTATGGCTACACCTTC.

The chain has TRBV18 and TRBJ2-7, with 10 bases fitting TRBD2. Trimming cost V 1 base and J 1 base; bases outside gene matches: 7. Germline CDR1 KGHSH, CDR2 LQKENI. The CDR3 contains 17 residues. The CDR3 DNA follows: TGTGCCAGCTCACCACAAGGTCCAGCGGGGGGGTCCTACGAGCAGTACTTC. Residues: CASSPQGPAGGSYEQYF.

The V gene is TRBV3-1 (or the pseudogene TRBV3-2), the J gene TRBJ2-7; D not certain. From germline, CDR1 is LGHDT and CDR2 YNNKEL (reference sequence). Trimming removed 1 base from V and 6 bases from J, with 7 bases in between. This CDR3 comprises 12 residues. The CDR3 loop is CASSQVESEQYF. In DNA form, the CDR3 reads TGTGCCAGCAGCCAAGTGGAGAGCGAGCAGTACTTC.

This clone was observed a single time. The J gene is TRBJ2-1, the V gene TRBV30; tentative D call: TRBD1 (6 bases). Germline loops: CDR1 GTSNPN, CDR2 SVGIG (reference sequence). Trimming shortened V by 3 bases and J by 5 bases, and 11 bases separated the two germline ends. The CDR3 contains 13 residues. Written as DNA, the CDR3 is TGTGCCTGGAGGGTTGCAGGGGACAATGAGCAGTTCTTC. Protein sequence: CAWRVAGDNEQFF.